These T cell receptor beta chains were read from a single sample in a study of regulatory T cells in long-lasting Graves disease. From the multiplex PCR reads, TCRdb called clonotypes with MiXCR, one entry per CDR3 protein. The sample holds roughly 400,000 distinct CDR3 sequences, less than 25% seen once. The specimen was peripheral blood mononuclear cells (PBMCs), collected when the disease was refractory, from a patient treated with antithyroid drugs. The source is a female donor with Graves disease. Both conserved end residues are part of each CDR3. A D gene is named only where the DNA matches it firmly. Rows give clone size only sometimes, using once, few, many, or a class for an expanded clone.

CDR3aa: CASSLHPGLDGYTF
CDR3nt: TGCGCCAGCAGCTTGCACCCCGGACTGGATGGCTACACCTTC
d_gene: -
len: 14
v_gene: TRBV5-1
j_gene: TRBJ1-2
abundance: few

CDR3aa: CASSRAGDIGDTQYF
CDR3nt: TGTGCCAGCAGCAGAGCGGGAGACATTGGAGATACGCAGTATTTT
d_gene: TRBD2
len: 15
v_gene: TRBV5-4
j_gene: TRBJ2-3
abundance: few

CDR3aa: CRAIRTGGSTPEQYF
CDR3nt: TGCAGGGCAATTCGGACAGGGGGTTCCACACCCGAGCAGTACTTC
d_gene: TRBD1
len: 15
v_gene: TRBV20-1
j_gene: TRBJ2-7
abundance: -

CDR3aa: CASSLGENKGNQPQHF
CDR3nt: TGCGCCAGCAGCTTGGGCGAGAATAAGGGTAATCAGCCCCAGCATTTT
d_gene: -
len: 16
v_gene: TRBV5-1
j_gene: TRBJ1-5
abundance: few

CDR3aa: CAWSGGGPHGEF
CDR3nt: TGTGCCTGGAGTGGCGGAGGACCCCACGGCGAATTC
d_gene: -
len: 12
v_gene: TRBV30
j_gene: TRBJ1-2
abundance: many

CDR3aa: CASSLVSGTSGEQYF
CDR3nt: TGTGCCAGCAGCTTAGTTAGCGGGACCTCTGGAGAGCAGTACTTC
d_gene: TRBD2
len: 15
v_gene: TRBV7-9
j_gene: TRBJ2-7
abundance: many

CDR3aa: CASSYDRGGTGELFF
CDR3nt: TGTGCCAGCAGCTACGACCGCGGGGGCACCGGGGAGCTGTTTTTT
d_gene: TRBD2
len: 15
v_gene: TRBV5-8
j_gene: TRBJ2-2
abundance: -

CDR3aa: CASSAGAGGNEKLFF
CDR3nt: TGTGCCAGCAGCGCCGGGGCAGGGGGGAATGAAAAACTGTTTTTT
d_gene: TRBD1
len: 15
v_gene: TRBV7-9
j_gene: TRBJ1-4
abundance: many

CDR3aa: CSALRGGMSYEQYF
CDR3nt: TGCAGTGCGTTGCGGGGCGGGATGTCCTACGAGCAGTACTTC
d_gene: -
len: 14
v_gene: TRBV20-1
j_gene: TRBJ2-7
abundance: many

CDR3aa: CASSGLAGGASSYEQYF
CDR3nt: TGTGCCAGCTCAGGACTAGCGGGAGGGGCCTCCTCCTACGAGCAGTACTTC
d_gene: TRBD2
len: 17
v_gene: TRBV18
j_gene: TRBJ2-7
abundance: -

CDR3aa: CASSLRTGGFPTEAFF
CDR3nt: TGTGCCAGCAGCCTACGGACAGGGGGCTTCCCCACTGAAGCTTTCTTT
d_gene: TRBD1
len: 16
v_gene: TRBV11-2
j_gene: TRBJ1-1
abundance: many

CDR3aa: CSVEFLDRGRTDTQYF
CDR3nt: TGCAGCGTTGAATTCCTTGACAGGGGGAGAACAGATACGCAGTATTTT
d_gene: TRBD1
len: 16
v_gene: TRBV29-1
j_gene: TRBJ2-3
abundance: -

CDR3aa: CASSATGTSGSVSTDTQYF
CDR3nt: TGTGCCAGCAGCGCCACCGGGACTAGCGGGAGCGTCAGCACAGATACGCAGTATTTT
d_gene: TRBD2
len: 19
v_gene: TRBV11-2
j_gene: TRBJ2-3
abundance: -

CDR3aa: CASTPGGSSYEQYF
CDR3nt: TGTGCCAGCACCCCAGGGGGGAGTAGCTACGAGCAGTACTTC
d_gene: -
len: 14
v_gene: TRBV6-1
j_gene: TRBJ2-7
abundance: many

CDR3aa: CASSPGTDNTEAFF
CDR3nt: TGTGCCAGCAGCCCCGGGACAGATAACACTGAAGCTTTCTTT
d_gene: TRBD1
len: 14
v_gene: TRBV7-9
j_gene: TRBJ1-1
abundance: few

CDR3aa: CSVEDLRAGAGGYTF
CDR3nt: TGCAGCGTTGAAGATCTTCGGGCCGGTGCAGGCGGCTACACCTTC
d_gene: -
len: 15
v_gene: TRBV29-1
j_gene: TRBJ1-2
abundance: many

CDR3aa: CASRGLSYEQYF
CDR3nt: TGTGCCAGCAGGGGGTTATCCTACGAGCAGTACTTC
d_gene: -
len: 12
v_gene: TRBV2
j_gene: TRBJ2-7
abundance: many

CDR3aa: CASSLSGSSGNTIYF
CDR3nt: TGTGCCAGCAGTTTGTCGGGGAGCTCTGGAAACACCATATATTTT
d_gene: -
len: 15
v_gene: TRBV27
j_gene: TRBJ1-3
abundance: few

CDR3aa: CASSLGDGFYEQYF
CDR3nt: TGTGCCAGCAGCTTAGGGGACGGATTTTACGAGCAGTACTTC
d_gene: -
len: 14
v_gene: TRBV7-2
j_gene: TRBJ2-7
abundance: many

CDR3aa: CSARAPTGGWETQYF
CDR3nt: TGCAGTGCTAGAGCTCCTACAGGGGGCTGGGAGACCCAGTACTTC
d_gene: TRBD1
len: 15
v_gene: TRBV20-1
j_gene: TRBJ2-5
abundance: -

CDR3aa: CATAGTGISGANVLTF
CDR3nt: TGTGCCACAGCCGGGACAGGGATCTCTGGGGCCAACGTCCTGACTTTC
d_gene: TRBD1
len: 16
v_gene: TRBV19
j_gene: TRBJ2-6
abundance: -

CDR3aa: CSATWSSGRAIEQFF
CDR3nt: TGCAGTGCTACCTGGAGCAGCGGGAGGGCCATTGAGCAGTTCTTC
d_gene: TRBD2
len: 15
v_gene: TRBV20-1
j_gene: TRBJ2-1
abundance: few

CDR3aa: CASQLGLGLAGGKTYEQYF
CDR3nt: TGTGCCAGCCAACTAGGATTGGGACTAGCGGGAGGGAAGACCTACGAGCAGTACTTC
d_gene: TRBD2
len: 19
v_gene: TRBV7-2
j_gene: TRBJ2-7
abundance: few

CDR3aa: CASSFSGSLITGELFF
CDR3nt: TGCGCCAGCAGCTTTAGCGGGAGCTTAATCACCGGGGAGCTGTTTTTT
d_gene: TRBD2
len: 16
v_gene: TRBV5-1
j_gene: TRBJ2-2
abundance: -

CDR3aa: CASSYIGRELFF
CDR3nt: TGTGCCAGCAGTTACATCGGGAGGGAGCTGTTTTTT
d_gene: -
len: 12
v_gene: TRBV6-9
j_gene: TRBJ2-2
abundance: -

CDR3aa: CAARDSKYEQYF
CDR3nt: TGTGCCGCACGGGACAGCAAATACGAGCAGTACTTC
d_gene: TRBD1
len: 12
v_gene: TRBV6-1
j_gene: TRBJ2-7
abundance: -

CDR3aa: CASSFQGWNSPLHF
CDR3nt: TGTGCCAGCAGTTTTCAGGGTTGGAATTCACCCCTCCACTTT
d_gene: -
len: 14
v_gene: TRBV27
j_gene: TRBJ1-6
abundance: few

CDR3aa: CASSSHQGLYEQYF
CDR3nt: TGTGCCAGCAGCTCCCACCAGGGGCTCTACGAGCAGTACTTC
d_gene: -
len: 14
v_gene: TRBV11-2
j_gene: TRBJ2-7
abundance: many

CDR3aa: CASSFGKSNQPQHF
CDR3nt: TGTGCCAGCAGCTTCGGGAAAAGCAATCAGCCCCAGCATTTT
d_gene: -
len: 14
v_gene: TRBV7-9
j_gene: TRBJ1-5
abundance: many

CDR3aa: CASSGQAAVGPQHF
CDR3nt: TGTGCCAGCAGCGGACAGGCGGCCGTGGGGCCCCAGCATTTT
d_gene: TRBD1
len: 14
v_gene: TRBV2
j_gene: TRBJ1-5
abundance: many

CDR3aa: CSTEAMNTEAFF
CDR3nt: TGCAGTACCGAAGCTATGAACACTGAAGCTTTCTTT
d_gene: -
len: 12
v_gene: TRBV20-1
j_gene: TRBJ1-1
abundance: few

CDR3aa: CASSLESRFEVTYEQYF
CDR3nt: TGTGCCAGCAGCTTGGAATCCAGGTTCGAGGTTACCTACGAGCAGTACTTC
d_gene: -
len: 17
v_gene: TRBV5-6
j_gene: TRBJ2-7
abundance: many

CDR3aa: CASRGETVNQPQHF
CDR3nt: TGTGCCAGCAGGGGGGAGACAGTCAATCAGCCCCAGCATTTT
d_gene: -
len: 14
v_gene: TRBV2
j_gene: TRBJ1-5
abundance: many

CDR3aa: CASSYAGTGRNQPQHF
CDR3nt: TGTGCCAGCAGTTACGCGGGGACAGGGAGAAATCAGCCCCAGCATTTT
d_gene: TRBD1
len: 16
v_gene: TRBV6-5
j_gene: TRBJ1-5
abundance: -

CDR3aa: CSARGGDRGSSYGYTF
CDR3nt: TGCAGTGCTAGAGGAGGGGACAGAGGATCTAGCTATGGCTACACCTTC
d_gene: TRBD1
len: 16
v_gene: TRBV20-1
j_gene: TRBJ1-2
abundance: many

CDR3aa: CASSEDGNQPQHF
CDR3nt: TGTGCCAGCAGTGAAGACGGGAATCAGCCCCAGCATTTT
d_gene: -
len: 13
v_gene: TRBV6-1
j_gene: TRBJ1-5
abundance: few

CDR3aa: CATNRQPENTEAFF
CDR3nt: TGTGCCACCAACCGACAGCCGGAGAACACTGAAGCTTTCTTT
d_gene: -
len: 14
v_gene: TRBV28
j_gene: TRBJ1-1
abundance: many

CDR3aa: CASSFGWRDTEAFF
CDR3nt: TGTGCCAGCAGTTTCGGTTGGAGAGACACTGAAGCTTTCTTT
d_gene: -
len: 14
v_gene: TRBV28
j_gene: TRBJ1-1
abundance: many

CDR3aa: CAWGGTRGETQYF
CDR3nt: TGTGCCTGGGGGGGGACTCGCGGGGAGACCCAGTACTTC
d_gene: -
len: 13
v_gene: TRBV30
j_gene: TRBJ2-5
abundance: -

CDR3aa: CASRRDGVYGYTF
CDR3nt: TGTGCCAGCAGACGGGACGGTGTCTATGGCTACACCTTC
d_gene: -
len: 13
v_gene: TRBV6-1
j_gene: TRBJ1-2
abundance: many

CDR3aa: CASSYVGGSEQYF
CDR3nt: TGTGCCAGCAGTTACGTTGGGGGAAGCGAGCAGTACTTC
d_gene: -
len: 13
v_gene: TRBV6-5
j_gene: TRBJ2-7
abundance: few

CDR3aa: CATRLTTPGRRTYEQYF
CDR3nt: TGTGCCACCAGATTAACTACTCCGGGCCGTAGGACCTACGAGCAGTACTTC
d_gene: -
len: 17
v_gene: TRBV24-1
j_gene: TRBJ2-7
abundance: few

CDR3aa: CASSLEGLASGDTQYF
CDR3nt: TGTGCCAGCAGCTTAGAAGGGCTGGCTAGCGGAGATACGCAGTATTTT
d_gene: TRBD2
len: 16
v_gene: TRBV7-9
j_gene: TRBJ2-3
abundance: -

CDR3aa: CASSFRPEAGKLFF
CDR3nt: TGTGCCAGCAGCTTTAGGCCAGAGGCGGGGAAACTGTTTTTT
d_gene: -
len: 14
v_gene: TRBV7-2
j_gene: TRBJ1-4
abundance: many

CDR3aa: CATSVGNTEAFF
CDR3nt: TGTGCCACCAGTGTAGGCAACACTGAAGCTTTCTTT
d_gene: -
len: 12
v_gene: TRBV24-1
j_gene: TRBJ1-1
abundance: -

CDR3aa: CASSPFTSFQETQYF
CDR3nt: TGTGCCAGCAGCCCGTTCACTAGTTTTCAAGAGACCCAGTACTTC
d_gene: -
len: 15
v_gene: TRBV5-4
j_gene: TRBJ2-5
abundance: -

CDR3aa: CASSSGTSGSSYEQYF
CDR3nt: TGTGCCAGCAGCTCCGGGACTAGCGGGAGCTCCTACGAGCAGTACTTC
d_gene: TRBD2
len: 16
v_gene: TRBV5-8
j_gene: TRBJ2-7
abundance: many

CDR3aa: CASTKLAGGHNEQFF
CDR3nt: TGTGCCAGTACGAAACTAGCGGGAGGACACAATGAGCAGTTCTTC
d_gene: TRBD2
len: 15
v_gene: TRBV19
j_gene: TRBJ2-1
abundance: few

CDR3aa: CASRMSRGAPDTQYF
CDR3nt: TGTGCCAGCAGGATGAGCAGGGGCGCGCCAGATACGCAGTATTTT
d_gene: -
len: 15
v_gene: TRBV7-3
j_gene: TRBJ2-3
abundance: once

CDR3aa: CASSFRVLNTEAFF
CDR3nt: TGTGCCAGCAGCTTCAGAGTTCTGAACACTGAAGCTTTCTTT
d_gene: -
len: 14
v_gene: TRBV7-9
j_gene: TRBJ1-1
abundance: few

CDR3aa: CASSLEGGGGYTF
CDR3nt: TGTGCCAGCAGCTTGGAGGGAGGTGGCGGCTACACCTTC
d_gene: -
len: 13
v_gene: TRBV5-6
j_gene: TRBJ1-2
abundance: few

CDR3aa: CASSDNRGYGYTF
CDR3nt: TGTGCCAGCAGTGACAACAGGGGCTATGGCTACACCTTC
d_gene: TRBD1
len: 13
v_gene: TRBV6-1
j_gene: TRBJ1-2
abundance: many

CDR3aa: CASNQNGGSSYEQYF
CDR3nt: TGTGCCAGCAACCAAAATGGCGGATCTAGCTACGAGCAGTACTTC
d_gene: -
len: 15
v_gene: TRBV9
j_gene: TRBJ2-7
abundance: -

CDR3aa: CATARGQETQYF
CDR3nt: TGTGCCACCGCCAGAGGTCAAGAGACCCAGTACTTC
d_gene: -
len: 12
v_gene: TRBV10-3
j_gene: TRBJ2-5
abundance: many

CDR3aa: CAGGTSGDEGETQYF
CDR3nt: TGTGCCGGAGGGACTAGCGGGGACGAGGGGGAGACCCAGTACTTC
d_gene: TRBD2
len: 15
v_gene: TRBV7-9
j_gene: TRBJ2-5
abundance: -

CDR3aa: CASSLYGRDTAPLHF
CDR3nt: TGTGCCAGCAGCTTATACGGCAGGGACACGGCACCCCTCCACTTT
d_gene: -
len: 15
v_gene: TRBV7-2
j_gene: TRBJ1-6
abundance: many

CDR3aa: CSAPTQYETRYF
CDR3nt: TGCAGTGCTCCCACCCAGTACGAGACCCGGTACTTC
d_gene: -
len: 12
v_gene: TRBV20-1
j_gene: TRBJ2-5
abundance: -

CDR3aa: CASRTGTGATYEQYF
CDR3nt: TGTGCCAGCAGAACCGGGACAGGGGCGACCTACGAGCAGTACTTC
d_gene: TRBD1
len: 15
v_gene: TRBV6-1
j_gene: TRBJ2-7
abundance: few

CDR3aa: CASSLGAGEQYF
CDR3nt: TGCGCCAGCAGCTTGGGGGCAGGGGAGCAGTACTTC
d_gene: -
len: 12
v_gene: TRBV5-1
j_gene: TRBJ2-7
abundance: many